This T cell receptor beta chain was sequenced during a study of siplizumab effects on memory and regulatory T cells. Findings of the study overall: Roughly 75-95% of proliferating CD4+ or CD8+ clones lacked a naive or memory phenotype that could be assigned. For mappable alloreactive CD4+ clones, the mean Treg-derived fraction was nearly 70% with siplizumab and roughly 25% in controls.

The repertoire was sequenced with immunoSEQ multiplex PCR; TCRdb's copy has only in-frame clones and lacks some. The sample records 50,000 or so clones, 80% to 95% being singletons. This CDR3 is 15 amino acids long. V lost 4 bases and J lost 3; bases outside the gene matches: 3. CDR1 SGHNT and CDR2 YYREEE come from the germline V gene (reference sequence). Remarks on this clone: Its antigen remains unknown.

This receptor was taken from a human donor in good health. Source material: CD8+ T cells sorted from blood. The rearrangement uses TRBV5-4 and TRBJ2-3; 12 bases align to TRBD2. The CDR3: CASSPTSGRTDTQYF. CDR3 bases: TGTGCCAGCAGCCCGACTAGCGGGAGAACAGATACGCAGTATTTT. Drawing the rest from reference TRBV5-4 and TRBJ2-3, the complete variable domain is ETGVTQSPTHLIKTRGQQVTLRCSSQSGHNTVSWYQQALGQGPQFIFQYYREEENGRGNFPPRFSGLQFPNYSSELNVNALELDDSALYLCASSPTSGRTDTQYFGPGTRLTVL.